This TCR beta chain was observed in a study of blood T cell repertoires in COVID-19. The repertoire was sequenced with immunoSEQ multiplex PCR; TCRdb's copy has only in-frame clones and lacks some. The table records over 50,000 clones, roughly nine tenths of them present only once. The sequencing input was peripheral blood. This TCR derives from an older woman with active or convalescent COVID-19.

CDR3 protein: CASSLAGNTEAFF. DNA of the CDR3: TGTGCCAGCAGCTTGGCGGGGAACACTGAAGCTTTCTTT. The chain uses TRBV5-5 and TRBJ1-1; D uncertain. Germline assignment: CDR1 SGHKS and CDR2 YYEKEE (reference sequence). The CDR3 has 13 residues. V was shortened by 0 bases and J by 1 base, with 4 bases between the two germline ends.